This T cell receptor (beta chain) was identified in a study of shared clonotypes between healthy human individuals (dated by TCRdb to 2020 to 2021). For the study in its entirety: The cohort included a few men and a couple of women between 18 and 49 years of age. For each donor, CD4 naive and CD4 memory were each given three plates, CD8 naive was given two plates, and CD8 memory was given one plate. To estimate repertoire size and how much clonotype sharing occurs between individuals, the study deeply sequenced the blood TCR repertoires of five healthy adults. Different laboratories and diverse techniques were used to prepare libraries and sequence TCR repertoires, to increase sequencing depth and limit assay-specific biases. Between about 0.85 and 9.5 billion PBMCs per donor were obtained by leukapheresis.

Summary of the overall study and its limitations: Compared with non-shared clonotypes, the clonotypes found in all four sorted-subset donors had higher generation probabilities. The genetic and exposure-history diversity represented was limited by the small number of donors. Sampling was limited to blood, and TCR repertoires in tissue likely differ from TCR repertoires in blood. Pairwise subsampling indicated that sequencing depth was expected to affect the degree of clonotype sharing among donors. Naive subsets generally had larger estimated clonotype richness than memory subsets. Incomplete sequencing was indicated by rarefaction of sorted-subset datasets, despite the large sequencing depth. Approximately 5% of naive CD4, more than 3% of naive CD8, approximately 2% of memory CD4, and 0.35% to 0.4% of memory CD8 clonotypes were shared across several donors.

CD8 naive samples consisted of CD45RO-negative cells that were positively selected for CCR7, yielding a CD45RA+CCR7+ population without TemRA cells. The donors were healthy, HIV-negative adults who had no recently reported acute infections or vaccinations. Only Caucasian adults living in Nashville, Tennessee, USA were represented among the donors. After blood collection by leukapheresis, PBMCs were isolated using Ficoll-Histopaque density gradient centrifugation and then cryopreserved in the vapor phase of liquid nitrogen. Analytical flow cytometry was used to check the purity and quantity of each magnetically sorted T cell population. Each sorted fraction had its genomic DNA isolated and then quantified by UV absorbance on a Nanodrop 2000c. Using the deep immunoSEQ assay, multiplex PCR amplified TCR CDR3 regions from genomic DNA. Extracted genomic DNA from each cell subset was distributed evenly across all wells of several immunoSEQ 96-well plates, and each plate was treated as a replicate. Each replicate PCR for sorted subsets received roughly 0.2 ug genomic DNA, equal to roughly 33,000 T cell genomes. Purified libraries were quantified with a Qubit 3.0 fluorometer, sized on a Bioanalyzer 2100, and re-quantified with the KAPA Library Quantification kit. Each immunoSEQ 96-well plate was sequenced on its own single-read 150-cycle Illumina NextSeq 550 flow cell. For the original study's pipeline: Because only junctional sequences without quality scores were contained in the immunoSEQ output, filtering matching that applied to full-length reads could not be performed. To assign V/J genes and CDR3, sequences were annotated against IMGT germline references using PyIR, a Python wrapper for IgBLAST v1.9. Any read was removed if the V/J assignment was weak (E-value above 1e-6), the CDR3 was missing, or the read contained stop codons, out-of-frame junctions, or ambiguous translated residues. V3J clonotypes were defined as sequences sharing an identical inferred V gene, J gene, and CDR3 amino acid sequence. Percentage overlap between repertoires was computed as shared unique clonotypes divided by the size of the smaller repertoire. Three approaches were used to assess repertoire richness: RTK rarefaction, the Chao1 estimator, and Recon v2.1 estimates of unobserved clonotypes. For all TCRbeta clonotypes obtained by the gDNA method from four donors, generation probabilities were computed with OLGA. TCRdb carries this immuneACCESS record with in-frame sequences only. Its versions omit some clonotypes, under half of them owing to an unresolved V gene in the studies checked, with the rest unexplained. For V, J and clone size, that table is used; D and trimming come from the DNA. This sample holds approximately 740,000 clones; 92% were observed only once. 24% of the sample goes to the ten largest clones.

CDR1 MNHEY and CDR2 SVGAGI are derived from the germline V gene. The V end loses 5 bases and the J end loses 4 bases, and a stretch of 9 bases separates them. The CDR3 runs 12 amino acids, cysteine and phenylalanine included. Only CDR3 DNA is held: 36 bases, read in frame from base 1. This clone has just one count. This receptor's antigen is unknown. Per-nucleotide qualities are absent, and no much larger clonotype sits a single base away. Sequenced: naive CD8+ T cells sorted from blood. The cell subset or site label corresponds to: CD45RA+CCR7+. The chain uses TRBV6-5 and TRBJ2-7; TRBD1 could be the D gene, as 6 bases match. The TCR was taken from a young man in good health. The CDR3 loop reads CASSTGIYEQYF. The DNA is TGTGCCAGCAGTACAGGGATTTACGAGCAGTACTTC.